The 5 T cell receptor beta chains presented below share a single source sample, sequenced in a study of human T cells and chemical hapten exposure. TCRdb re-called the RACE reads through MiXCR, storing one row per CDR3 protein. The sample has about 140,000 distinct CDR3 sequences; over 9.5% are singletons. The time point here: patch test 2, 6 weeks after DPC sensitization. Regarding treatment: therapeutic diphenylcyclopropenone sensitization with weekly scalp DPC. Here the sequenced sample was whole blood, taken in connection with sensitization to the hapten diphenylcyclopropenone (DPC). Receptors originate from a woman aged 50 to 60 with alopecia areata. Some clones in this sample may be carry-over from other donors' samples.

The rearrangement uses TRBV25-1 and TRBJ2-5; D remains unclear. The CDR3 totals 13 residues. The V end lost 3 bases, the J end lost 2 bases, and 7 bases lay between the germline ends. Germline V gene data show CDR1 as MGHDK and CDR2 as SYGVNS. The DNA of the CDR3 is TGTGCCAGCAGTGACACCCAACAAGAGACCCAGTACTTC. It translates to CASSDTQQETQYF.

The V gene is TRBV7-6, the J gene TRBJ2-6, with D uncertain. Trimming removed 1 base at V and 0 bases at J, with 13 bases between. The CDR3 has 18 amino acids. Germline loops: CDR1 SGHVS, CDR2 FNYEAQ. The CDR3 nucleotides are TGTGCCAGCAGCTTAGAGACCCGATTCTCCTCTGGGGCCAACGTCCTGACTTTC. The encoded protein is CASSLETRFSSGANVLTF.

This clonotype appeared a few times. This sequence joins TRBV6-5 and TRBJ1-2; 8 bases fit TRBD1. There are 15 residues in the CDR3. In germline, CDR1 is MNHEY, CDR2 SVGAGI. The V and J ends lost 0 bases and 5 bases, in that order; junction bases with no gene match: 5. The CDR3 reads CASSYSPGGGYGYTF. The CDR3 nucleotides read TGTGCCAGCAGTTACTCGCCAGGGGGCGGGTATGGCTACACCTTC.

At least ten counts were recorded for this clonotype. This sequence joins TRBV12-3 or TRBV12-4 and TRBJ1-6, with 8 bases aligning to TRBD1. Unmatched junction bases numbered 2, after V lost 5 bases and J lost 2 bases. CDR3 length: 15 amino acids. CDR3 sequence: CASSIQGAYNSPLHF. Written as DNA, the CDR3 is TGTGCCAGCAGTATACAGGGGGCCTATAATTCACCCCTCCACTTT.

The J gene is TRBJ2-1, the V gene TRBV12-3 or TRBV12-4, with 9 nucleotides matching TRBD1. The CDR3 runs to 17 residues. The trim removed 5 bases at V and 5 bases at J, leaving 13 bases unmatched. The CDR3 DNA reads as TGTGCCAGCAGTCCCCTCTTTGGGACAGGGAGGGACAATGAGCAGTTCTTC. It yields the protein CASSPLFGTGRDNEQFF.